A selection of T cell receptor beta chains follows, all from one sample in a study of blood T cell repertoires in COVID-19. Clones were sequenced by immunoSEQ multiplex PCR, and TCRdb holds only the in-frame ones, with some missing. Seen here are fewer than 350,000 clones, approximately 87% observed once, and the top ten hold about 12%. Sequenced sample: peripheral blood. The receptors were gathered from a young woman with COVID-19, enrolled during active disease. The CDR3 runs from the conserved cysteine through the conserved F or W. D genes are given only for firm matches. Size values are once, few and many counts, or a class for expanded clones, and some rows have none.

d_gene	v_gene	abundance	j_gene	CDR3nt	CDR3aa
NA	TRBV5-1	once	TRBJ2-2	TGCGCCAGCAGGGCAGGGGCGAGGAACACCGGGGAGCTGTTTTTT	CASRAGARNTGELFF
NA	TRBV15	NA	TRBJ2-7	TGTGCCACCAGCAGGGAAAGAGGGCAGGCCTACGAGCAGTACTTC	CATSRERGQAYEQYF
NA	TRBV28	NA	TRBJ2-5	TGTGCCAGCAGTTTAGGGCAGCCTGGGGAGTTGGCCCAGTACTTC	CASSLGQPGELAQYF
NA	TRBV20-1	NA	TRBJ2-7	TGCAGTGCTAGCCTCTCCCACGAGCAGTACTTC	CSASLSHEQYF
NA	TRBV20-1	NA	TRBJ2-4	TGCAGTGCTAGACGAGGTGGCATTCAGTACTTC	CSARRGGIQYF
TRBD1	TRBV9	few	TRBJ1-5	TGTGCCAGCAGCGAGGGGACAGGGCTGGGGAATCAGCCCCAGCATTTT	CASSEGTGLGNQPQHF
NA	TRBV2	NA	TRBJ1-4	TGTGCCAGCAGTGAAGGGCATCGAGCGAATGAAAAACTGTTTTTT	CASSEGHRANEKLFF
TRBD1	TRBV4-2	NA	TRBJ1-6	TGTGCCAGCAGCCAAGATGGACAGGGTAGTTCACCCCTCCACTTT	CASSQDGQGSSPLHF
TRBD1	TRBV6-2/TRBV6-3	NA	TRBJ2-1	TGTGCCAGCAGACCTACCCCCGGGACAGGGGGCACGTTCTTC	CASRPTPGTGGTFF
TRBD2	TRBV20-1	few	TRBJ2-1	TGCAGTGCTAGTCCCCGGGGGGTGAACAATGAGCAGTTCTTC	CSASPRGVNNEQFF
NA	TRBV10-2	NA	TRBJ1-2	TGCGCCAGCAGTGAACCAGGGATGGGTAGCTATGGCTACACCTTC	CASSEPGMGSYGYTF
NA	TRBV19	NA	TRBJ1-5	TGTGCCAGTACAACCCTAGGACAGCCCCAGCATTTT	CASTTLGQPQHF
NA	TRBV7-8	once	TRBJ2-7	TGTGCCAGCAGCTTAAGGGGATCCTACGAGCAGTACTTC	CASSLRGSYEQYF
NA	TRBV7-9	few	TRBJ1-4	TGTGCCAGCAGCTTATCAGGGGTAAAGGAAAAACTGTTTTTT	CASSLSGVKEKLFF
TRBD1	TRBV3-1/TRBV3-2	NA	TRBJ1-4	TGTGCCAGCAGCCAACTCGAGGGGACAGGGATTGCAACTAATGAAAAACTGTTTTTT	CASSQLEGTGIATNEKLFF
TRBD1	TRBV27	NA	TRBJ2-2	TGTGCCAGCAGTCTCGGGACAGGGAAGGCCGGGGAGCTGTTTTTT	CASSLGTGKAGELFF
TRBD1	TRBV19	NA	TRBJ1-4	TGTGCCAGTAGTCCGACAGGGTACGAGGAAAAACTGTTTTTT	CASSPTGYEEKLFF
TRBD1	TRBV3-1/TRBV3-2	NA	TRBJ2-7	TGTGCCAGCAGCCAAGATCATCCGGGACAGGGAGACGAGCAGTACTTC	CASSQDHPGQGDEQYF
TRBD2	TRBV4-1	few	TRBJ2-3	TGCGCCAGCAGCCAAGCTAGCGGGGGGGTAGGCCTTACGCAGTATTTT	CASSQASGGVGLTQYF
TRBD2	TRBV27	NA	TRBJ2-1	TGTGCCAGCAGTGTACACGGACTAGCGGGCGTTAGCAATGAGCAGTTCTTC	CASSVHGLAGVSNEQFF
NA	TRBV29-1	few	TRBJ1-2	TGCAGCGGCGGTGACAGCGTTAACTATGGCTACACCTTC	CSGGDSVNYGYTF
NA	TRBV9	few	TRBJ2-2	TGTGCCAGCAGCCCACGGGGGGCAAGCGGGACCGGGGAGCTGTTTTTT	CASSPRGASGTGELFF